This TCR beta chain was recorded in a study of response to subunit inactivated influenza vaccine. The V and J ends lost 3 bases and 12 bases respectively, with 11 bases between them. Germline-derived CDR1 and CDR2 are SEHNR and FQNEAQ (reference sequence). CDR3 length: 12 amino acids. This clonotype was observed a few times. Using its own MiXCR run on the RT-PCR reads, TCRdb lists one record per CDR3 protein. The table has more than 700,000 distinct CDR3 sequences, about 20% seen once. The material was PBMCs from blood, obtained less than 6 days after vaccination. The chain employs TRBV7-9 and TRBJ1-4, with D possibly TRBD1 on 5 matching bases. This TCR was recovered from a man aged 50 or older who received an inactivated influenza vaccine. CDR3 DNA sequence: TGTGCCAGCAGCTTTTGGGGACGCGAACTGTTTTTT. It yields the protein CASSFWGRELFF.